Below, one T cell receptor (beta chain) is given with its context. This could be a read error, since a much larger clone is one nucleotide away. The record originates from a study of tumor-infiltrating lymphocytes in primary liver carcinoma. The CDR3 covers 13 residues. It was from roughly 20-30 mg of unsorted bulk tissue that RNA and DNA were co-extracted. The patients lived with chronic HBV infection and had not yet received any treatment. Constant-region priming of around 530 ng total RNA yielded TCR beta cDNA. Amplification in three nested multiplex PCR rounds with slightly modified ARM-PCR gave rise to TCR beta libraries. Investigators reported that the first two PCR rounds, at about 9 cycles each, used TRBV1-TRBV30 forward primers with a C-beta reverse primer. TCRdb re-called the multiplex PCR reads through MiXCR, storing one row per CDR3 protein. Of roughly 120,000 distinct CDR3 sequences in the sample, about two thirds are singletons; the top ten hold roughly 8.1%.

The source of this sequence is a woman in her fifties or sixties with primary liver carcinoma and hepatitis B virus infection. The material sequenced was tumor-adjacent normal liver tissue. This sequence joins TRBV6-7 and TRBJ2-3, with 10 bases identical to TRBD2. TRBV6-7 qualifies as an ORF whose function is uncertain. This chain's CDR3 is CAYRTSGTDMQYF. CDR3 sequence (DNA): TGTGCCTACCGGACTAGCGGAACAGATATGCAGTATTTT.